Following are 27 T cell receptor beta chains from one sample sequenced in a study of diagnostic markers for celiac disease. TCRdb re-called the reads; one entry per CDR3 protein, DNA not given. The sample shows about 5,600 distinct CDR3 sequences, and 5.5% to 7% sits with its ten largest clones. Source material: either unsorted cells or a sorted T cell fraction (not recorded which). Source of these receptors: a human donor. This table probably holds off-target reads from a library built for another chain.

This clonotype is labeled medium-sized based on frequency. The chain couples TRBV7-2 to TRBJ2-3. CDR3 length equals 12 residues. Looked up from germline, CDR1 is SGHTA and CDR2 is FQGNSA. This chain's CDR3 is CASSFLLDTQYF.

The chain recombines TRBV10-3 with TRBJ2-3. In germline, CDR1 is ENHRY, CDR2 SYGVKD. The CDR3 runs to 13 residues. CDR3 sequence: CAVRESPTDTQYF.

The chain links TRBV5-6 to TRBJ2-2; checking the TCRdb D call of TRBD2 is not possible without DNA. This CDR3 has 15 residues. CDR1 is SGHDT and CDR2 is YYEEEE in the germline V gene. The CDR3 protein is CASSFWERETGELFF. Variable domain in full (rest from reference TRBV5-6 and TRBJ2-2): DAGVTQSPTHLIKTRGQQVTLRCSPKSGHDTVSWYQQALGQGPQFIFQYYEEEERQRGNFPDRFSGHQFPNYSSELNVNALLLGDSALYLCASSFWERETGELFFGEGSRLTVL.

This clonotype registers medium-sized by frequency. The chain links TRBV6-6 to TRBJ1-4; TCRdb outputs TRBD1, but without DNA this stays unchecked. The germline V gene has CDR1 MNHNY and CDR2 SVGAGI (reference sequence). The CDR3 is 15 residues long. CDR3 protein: CASTKGGPDNEKLFF.

This chain links TRBV18 with TRBJ1-1. Germline loops: CDR1 KGHSH, CDR2 LQKENI. This CDR3 contains 17 residues. This CDR3 is CASSLQGGDLTATEAFF.

The chain has TRBV20-1 and TRBJ2-3; TCRdb calls TRBD2, which cannot be checked without DNA. The germline CDR1 and CDR2 sequences are DFQATT and SNEGSKA (reference sequence). The CDR3 covers 13 residues. The CDR3 sequence: CSAPAGGTDTQYF.

In terms of frequency, this clonotype is medium-sized (0.01 to 0.1%). The chain couples TRBV5-1 to TRBJ2-5; checking the TCRdb D call of TRBD1 is not possible without DNA. The CDR3 runs to 16 residues. Per the germline V gene, CDR1 is SGHRS and CDR2 is YFSETQ. The CDR3 sequence: CASSWGAPGEGETQYF.

The chain recombines TRBV5-6 with TRBJ1-5; TCRdb designates TRBD1, a call that cannot be tested without DNA. Germline V gives CDR1 SGHDT, CDR2 YYEEEE. There are 12 residues in the CDR3. CDR3 loop: CASGRRGQPQHF.

The V call is TRBV11-2, the J call TRBJ2-3; TCRdb calls TRBD1, which cannot be checked without DNA. There are 15 residues in the CDR3. Germline V gives CDR1 SGHAT, CDR2 FQNNGV. Here the CDR3 reads CASSLATGAGDTQYF.

The chain joins TRBV30 to TRBJ1-1; TCRdb lists TRBD1, though no DNA is available to test this call. CDR3 length equals 13 residues. The germline V gene encodes CDR1 GTSNPN and CDR2 SVGIG (reference sequence). This CDR3 reads CAWSGTGYTEAFF.

This chain links TRBV11-3 with TRBJ2-1; the TCRdb D gene call, TRBD1, has no DNA to confirm it. CDR3 length equals 15 residues. CDR1 is SGHNT, CDR2 YENEEA, per germline. The chain's CDR3 is CASSSGQGAYNEQFF.

The J gene is TRBJ1-4, the V gene TRBV27; without DNA, the TCRdb call of TRBD1 cannot be checked. CDR1 is MNHEY, CDR2 SMNVEV, per germline (reference sequence). The CDR3 is 17 residues long. The chain's CDR3 is CASSPIHLGTANEKLFF. Using reference TRBV27 and TRBJ1-4 for the parts outside the CDR3, the full variable domain is EAQVTQNPRYLITVTGKKLTVTCSQNMNHEYMSWYRQDPGLGLRQIYYSMNVEVTDKGDVPEGYKVSRKEKRNFPLILESPSPNQTSLYFCASSPIHLGTANEKLFFGSGTQLSVL.

V usage is TRBV20-1 and J usage is TRBJ1-2; TCRdb's assignment of TRBD1 cannot be checked, as there is no DNA. This CDR3 is 13 amino acids long. Per the germline V gene, CDR1 is DFQATT and CDR2 is SNEGSKA (reference sequence). CDR3 amino acids: CSANRDREYGYTF.

The chain is built from TRBV6-6 and TRBJ2-7; no DNA is available, so the TRBD2 call from TCRdb remains unchecked. This CDR3 contains 18 residues. CDR1 and CDR2 (germline): MNHNY, SVGAGI (reference sequence). The CDR3 reads CASSYKLRTGAFPYEQYF.

This clonotype ranks as medium-sized (0.01 to 0.1%) in terms of frequency. This CDR3 reads CASSQIGKTGQPQHF. The chain links TRBV23-1 to TRBJ1-5. TRBV23-1 is an ORF, with its function uncertain. The CDR3 runs 15 residues.

The chain employs TRBV30 and TRBJ1-3. Per germline, CDR1 GTSNPN and CDR2 SVGIG (reference sequence). There are 11 residues in the CDR3. The CDR3 loop is CAWAGGNTIYF.

The chain links TRBV9 to TRBJ1-5; TCRdb proposes TRBD1, but this gene call is untestable without DNA. The CDR3 loop spans 18 amino acids. Per the germline V gene, CDR1 is SGDLS and CDR2 is YYNGEE. This chain's CDR3 is CASSAGGQGVYGNQPQHF.

This clonotype shows up as medium-sized (0.01 to 0.1%) by frequency. The genes are TRBV2 and TRBJ2-1; the D call of TRBD1 rests on TCRdb alone, since no DNA is present to check it. The CDR3 spans 14 residues. Germline CDR1 is SNHLY and CDR2 is FYNNEI. The CDR3 reads CASSERGAGNEQFF. The full variable domain, rest sourced from reference TRBV2 and TRBJ2-1, is EPEVTQTPSHQVTQMGQEVILRCVPISNHLYFYWYRQILGQKVEFLVSFYNNEISEKSEIFDDQFSVERPDGSNFTLKIRSTKLEDSAMYFCASSERGAGNEQFFGPGTRLTVL.

This clonotype registers medium-sized by frequency. The CDR3 sequence: CASREANSPLHF. The chain links TRBV4-3 to TRBJ1-6. This CDR3 is built from 12 residues. From germline, CDR1 is LGHNA and CDR2 YSLEER.

By frequency, this clonotype is medium-sized. The chain is built from TRBV4-1 and TRBJ1-1; as DNA is missing, the TRBD1 call by TCRdb cannot be tested. The CDR3 contains 13 residues. CDR1 is MGHRA and CDR2 is YSYEKL in the germline V gene. This CDR3 reads CASSERPGGEAFF.

The J gene is TRBJ1-1, the V gene TRBV5-1; TCRdb selects TRBD1, and the lack of DNA leaves this call unchecked. This CDR3 contains 14 residues. The germline V gene has CDR1 SGHRS and CDR2 YFSETQ. The CDR3 loop reads CASSVGAADTEAFF.

The chain carries TRBV5-1 and TRBJ1-2; as DNA is missing, the TRBD1 call by TCRdb cannot be tested. The germline gives CDR1 SGHRS, CDR2 YFSETQ. The CDR3 sequence is 13 residues long. CDR3 in amino acids: CASSFDREGGYTF.

The V and J genes are TRBV5-1 and TRBJ1-2; TCRdb picks TRBD1, but there is no DNA to check that call. This CDR3 contains 16 residues. Germline assignment: CDR1 SGHRS and CDR2 YFSETQ. The CDR3 protein is CASSLGHPGQGNGYTF.

V and J are TRBV2 and TRBJ1-1; there is no DNA to check the TCRdb D call of TRBD1. The CDR3 is 13 residues long. Germline-derived CDR1 and CDR2 are SNHLY and FYNNEI. CDR3 sequence: CASRGQGNTEAFF.

This clonotype is deemed medium-sized by its frequency. The V call is TRBV7-8, the J call TRBJ1-5. CDR3 length equals 14 residues. CDR1 SGHVS and CDR2 FQNEAQ come from the germline V gene. CDR3 region: CASSLRQGGQPQHF.

This clonotype is classed as medium-sized by frequency. The gene calls are TRBV5-5 and TRBJ2-1; TCRdb's D call, TRBD1, is unchecked because there is no DNA. The CDR3 is 17 residues long. Germline CDR1 is SGHKS and CDR2 is YYEKEE (reference sequence). CDR3 in amino acids: CASSLARTGGTYNEQFF.

This chain connects TRBV25-1 to TRBJ2-1; lacking DNA, the TRBD2 call made by TCRdb goes unchecked. Per the germline V gene, CDR1 is MGHDK and CDR2 is SYGVNS. CDR3 size: 15 residues. The CDR3 loop reads CASSEWEGGRDEQFF.